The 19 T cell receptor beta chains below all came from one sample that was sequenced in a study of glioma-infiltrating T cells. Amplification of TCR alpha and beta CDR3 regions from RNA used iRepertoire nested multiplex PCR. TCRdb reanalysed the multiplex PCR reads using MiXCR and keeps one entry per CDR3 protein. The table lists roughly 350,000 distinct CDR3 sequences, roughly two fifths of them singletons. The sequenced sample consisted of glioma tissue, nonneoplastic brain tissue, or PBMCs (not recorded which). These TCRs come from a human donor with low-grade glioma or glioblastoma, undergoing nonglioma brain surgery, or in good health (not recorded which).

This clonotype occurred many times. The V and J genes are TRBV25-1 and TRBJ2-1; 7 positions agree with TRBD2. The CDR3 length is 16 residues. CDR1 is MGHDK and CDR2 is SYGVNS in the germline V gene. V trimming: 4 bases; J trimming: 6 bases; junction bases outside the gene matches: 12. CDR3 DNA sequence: TGTGCCAGCAGTGCTCCCCATTCACTAGCGATCAATGAGCAGTTCTTC. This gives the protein CASSAPHSLAINEQFF.

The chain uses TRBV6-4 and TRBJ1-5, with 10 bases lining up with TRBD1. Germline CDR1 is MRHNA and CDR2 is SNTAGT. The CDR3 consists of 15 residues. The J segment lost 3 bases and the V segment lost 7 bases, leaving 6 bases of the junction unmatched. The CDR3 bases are TGTGCCAGCACCCGGGACAGGGGTAACAATCAGCCCCAGCATTTT. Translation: CASTRDRGNNQPQHF.

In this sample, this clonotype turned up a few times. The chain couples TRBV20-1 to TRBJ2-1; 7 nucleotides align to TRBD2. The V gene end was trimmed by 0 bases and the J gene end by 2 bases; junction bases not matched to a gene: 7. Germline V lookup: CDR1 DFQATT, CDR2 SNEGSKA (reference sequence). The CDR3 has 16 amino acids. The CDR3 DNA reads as TGCAGTGCTAGAGATGGATCGCGGGAGCCCTACAATGAGCAGTTCTTC. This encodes CSARDGSREPYNEQFF.

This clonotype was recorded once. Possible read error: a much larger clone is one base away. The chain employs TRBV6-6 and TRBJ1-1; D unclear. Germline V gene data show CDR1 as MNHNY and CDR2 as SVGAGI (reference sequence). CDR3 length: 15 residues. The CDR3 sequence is CASSYWGGVGTEALF. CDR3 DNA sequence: TGTGCCAGCAGTTACTGGGGAGGTGTCGGCACTGAAGCTCTCTTT.

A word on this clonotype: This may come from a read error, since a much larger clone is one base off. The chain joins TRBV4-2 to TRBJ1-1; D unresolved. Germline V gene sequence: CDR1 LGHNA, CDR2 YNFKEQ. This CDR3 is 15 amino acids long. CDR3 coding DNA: TGTGCCAGCAGCCCACGGACCGAAATGAACACTAAAGCTTTCTTT. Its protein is CASSPRTEMNTKAFF.

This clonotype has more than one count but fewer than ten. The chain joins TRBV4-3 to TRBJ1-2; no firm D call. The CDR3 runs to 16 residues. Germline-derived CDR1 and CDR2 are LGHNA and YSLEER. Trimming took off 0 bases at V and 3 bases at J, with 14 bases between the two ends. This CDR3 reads CASSQDTRVGYYGYTF. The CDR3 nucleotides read TGCGCCAGCAGCCAAGATACGCGGGTCGGGTACTATGGCTACACCTTC.

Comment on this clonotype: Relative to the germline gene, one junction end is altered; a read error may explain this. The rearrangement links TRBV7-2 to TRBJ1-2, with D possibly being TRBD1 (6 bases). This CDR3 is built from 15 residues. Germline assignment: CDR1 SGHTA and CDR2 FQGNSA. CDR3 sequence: CASSLGQEINYGHTF. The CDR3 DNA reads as TGTGCCAGCAGCTTAGGACAGGAAATTAACTATGGCCACACCTTC.

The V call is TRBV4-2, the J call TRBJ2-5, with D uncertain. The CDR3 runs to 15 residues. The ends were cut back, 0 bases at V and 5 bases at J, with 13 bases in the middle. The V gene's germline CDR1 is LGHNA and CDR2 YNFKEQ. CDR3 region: CASSQDRNSWETQYF. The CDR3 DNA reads TGTGCCAGCAGCCAAGATAGGAATAGTTGGGAGACCCAGTACTTC.

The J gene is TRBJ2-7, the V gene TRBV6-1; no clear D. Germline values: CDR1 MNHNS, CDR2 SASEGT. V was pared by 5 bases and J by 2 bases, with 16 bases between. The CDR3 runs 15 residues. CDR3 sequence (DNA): TGTGCCAGCAGTTCCCCACCGCCGATTGCCTACGAGCAGTACTTC. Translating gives CASSSPPPIAYEQYF.

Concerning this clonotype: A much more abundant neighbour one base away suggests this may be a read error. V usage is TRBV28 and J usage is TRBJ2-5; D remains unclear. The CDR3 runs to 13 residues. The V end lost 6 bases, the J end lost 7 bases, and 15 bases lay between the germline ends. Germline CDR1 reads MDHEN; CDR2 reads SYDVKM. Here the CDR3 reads CASSLAAVGTQYF. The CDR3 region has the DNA TGTGCCAGCAGCTTGGCGGCGGTGGGGACCCAGTACTTC.

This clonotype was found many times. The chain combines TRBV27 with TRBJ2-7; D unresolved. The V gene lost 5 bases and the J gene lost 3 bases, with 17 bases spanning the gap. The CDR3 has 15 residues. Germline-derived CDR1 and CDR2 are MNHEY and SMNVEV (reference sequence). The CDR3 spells CASSTSQNSDYEQYF. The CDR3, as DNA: TGTGCCAGCAGTACGTCTCAGAATTCCGACTACGAGCAGTACTTC.

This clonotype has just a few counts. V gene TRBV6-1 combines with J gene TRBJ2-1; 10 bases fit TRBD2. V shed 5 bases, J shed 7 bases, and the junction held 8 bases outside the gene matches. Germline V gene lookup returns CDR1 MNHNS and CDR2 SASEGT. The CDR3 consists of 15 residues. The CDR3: CASSQSGRAGNEQFF. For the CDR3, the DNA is TGTGCCAGCAGTCAGAGCGGGAGGGCCGGGAATGAGCAGTTCTTC.

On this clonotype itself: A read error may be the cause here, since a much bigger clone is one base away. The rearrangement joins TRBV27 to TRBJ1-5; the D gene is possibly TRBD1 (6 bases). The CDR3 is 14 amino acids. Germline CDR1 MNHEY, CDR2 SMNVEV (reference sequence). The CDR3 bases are TGTGCCAGCATTTTATTGAGGGGGGATCAGCCCCAGCATTTT. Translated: CASILLRGDQPQHF.

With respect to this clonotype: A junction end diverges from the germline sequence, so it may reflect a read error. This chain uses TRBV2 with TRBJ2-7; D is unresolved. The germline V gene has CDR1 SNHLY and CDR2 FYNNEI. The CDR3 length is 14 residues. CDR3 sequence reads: CASSEAPAPGKHYF. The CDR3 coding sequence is TGTGCCAGCAGTGAGGCCCCTGCTCCGGGCAAGCATTACTTC.

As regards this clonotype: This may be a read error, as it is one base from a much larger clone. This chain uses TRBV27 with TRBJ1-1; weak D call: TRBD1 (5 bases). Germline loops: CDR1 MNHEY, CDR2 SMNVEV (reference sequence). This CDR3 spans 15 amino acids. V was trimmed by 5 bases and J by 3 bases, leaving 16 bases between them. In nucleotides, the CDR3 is TGTGCCAGCAGTACCGGGGGGGTCGGGGACACTGAAGCTTTCTTT. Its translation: CASSTGGVGDTEAFF.

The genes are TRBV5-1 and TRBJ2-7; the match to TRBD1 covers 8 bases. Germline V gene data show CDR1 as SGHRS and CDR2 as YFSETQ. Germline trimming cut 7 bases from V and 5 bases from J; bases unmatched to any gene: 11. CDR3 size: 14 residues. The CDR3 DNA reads TGCGCCAGCGCTCCCGACAGGGGTTTGCACGAGCAGTACTTC. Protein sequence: CASAPDRGLHEQYF.

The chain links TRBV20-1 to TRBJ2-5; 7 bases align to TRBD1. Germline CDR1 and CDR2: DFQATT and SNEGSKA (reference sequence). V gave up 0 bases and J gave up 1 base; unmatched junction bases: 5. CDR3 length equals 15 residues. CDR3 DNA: TGCAGTGCTAGAGATGTTTACAGGGGCCAAGAGACCCAGTACTTC. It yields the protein CSARDVYRGQETQYF.

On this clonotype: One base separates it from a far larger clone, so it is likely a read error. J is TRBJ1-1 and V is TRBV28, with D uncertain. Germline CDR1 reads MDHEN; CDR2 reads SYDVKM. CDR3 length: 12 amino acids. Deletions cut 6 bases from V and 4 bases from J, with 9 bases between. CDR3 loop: CASSVGSTEAFF. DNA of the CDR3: TGTGCCAGCAGCGTTGGAAGCACTGAAGCTTTCTTT.

CDR3 nucleotide sequence: TGTGCCAGCAGCAAGGGAGCCGGGGGGCAGTTCTTC. Protein: CASSKGAGGQFF. The chain is built from TRBV7-9 and TRBJ2-1; possibly TRBD2 for D (6 bases). The CDR3 spans 12 residues. Germline V gene sequence: CDR1 SEHNR, CDR2 FQNEAQ (reference sequence). The V and J ends lost 5 bases and 12 bases respectively, with 14 bases between them.